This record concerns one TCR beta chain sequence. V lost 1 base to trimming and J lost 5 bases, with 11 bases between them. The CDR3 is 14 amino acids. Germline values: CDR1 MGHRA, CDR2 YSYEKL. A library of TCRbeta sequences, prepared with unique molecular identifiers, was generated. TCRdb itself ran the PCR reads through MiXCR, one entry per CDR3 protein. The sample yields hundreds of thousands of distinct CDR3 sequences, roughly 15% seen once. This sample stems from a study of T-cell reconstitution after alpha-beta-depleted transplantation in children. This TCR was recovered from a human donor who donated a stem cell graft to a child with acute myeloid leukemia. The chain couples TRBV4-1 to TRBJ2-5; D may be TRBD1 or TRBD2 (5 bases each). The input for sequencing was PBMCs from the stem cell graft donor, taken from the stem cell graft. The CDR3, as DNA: TGCGCCAGCAGCCAAGGGGACCTGCTCGAGACCCAGTACTTC. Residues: CASSQGDLLETQYF.